This T cell receptor (beta chain) was identified during a study of blood T cell repertoires in COVID-19 (dated by TCRdb to between 2020 and 2021). Regarding the complete study: Collaborator samples came from the United States, Italy and Spain and covered acute and convalescent phases of COVID-19. The material from the prospective study consisted of cDNA or gDNA derived from T cells, B-cell-depleted T cells, or PBMCs. Subjects who had been exposed to COVID-19, were actively infected with it, or had recovered from it provided the deeply sampled blood TCRbeta repertoires that made up the dataset. A freely available public database, intended as a resource for researchers studying the immune response to SARS-CoV-2, is where the repertoires were released. Samples were obtained from the ongoing ImmuneRACE study (first 160 participants) and from approximately 1,200 subjects provided by 6 global collaborators. A de-identified subject ID, COVID-19 status, age in years and sex were almost always included in the sample metadata. Where available, HLA class I and class II types were taken from metadata supplied by the sample provider and were not determined by assay-based typing. General conclusions and limits of the study: How much clinical and demographic metadata was included differed by source and by participant, and the metadata was provided uncurated.

Concerning this clone: The target of this receptor is not known. Within one base of it there is no much larger clone, and no base qualities were kept.

Enrolling through a virtual design, the prospective study's participants ranged in age from roughly 18 to 95 years and lived across 20 to 30 United States geographic areas. To assign participants to cohorts, the prospective study relied on clinical history that participants themselves reported in a screening survey and a study questionnaire. Recovered participants in ImmuneRACE Cohort 3 were defined as having two consecutive negative NP/OP PCR tests, clearance from a healthcare professional, or resolution of symptoms. In the prospective study, mobile phlebotomists collected whole blood, serum and a nasopharyngeal or oropharyngeal swab from each participant. Additional blood draws and questionnaires over an approximately 2-month period could optionally be provided by prospective study participants. Before DNA extraction, prospective study blood samples were shipped either frozen or at room temperature.

The germline V gene specifies SNHLY as CDR1 and FYNNEI as CDR2. V was cut back by 5 bases and J by 3 bases, leaving a gap of 14 bases between them. Inclusive of the bounding cysteine and phenylalanine, the CDR3 is 15 residues long. Only CDR3 DNA remains: 45 bases, in frame from the first base. The immunoSEQ Assay, a bias-controlled multiplex PCR, was used to amplify TCRbeta CDR3 regions from genomic DNA. Regarding the original processing steps: Nucleated cell counts per sample were estimated from amplification of reference gene primers within the assay. Sequence reads were collapsed and filtered to measure the absolute abundance of every unique TCRbeta CDR3 rearrangement. For each sample, productive Simpson clonality was calculated by taking the square root of Simpson's diversity index across productive rearrangements. Not all clones reach the TCRdb copy of this immuneACCESS table, which keeps in-frame sequences only. Checked studies attribute under half of the gap to unresolved V genes and leave the rest unexplained. V and J calls and clone size follow that table, whereas D and trimming were derived from the DNA. For this sample there are around 150,000 clones; around 84% appear just once. Around 7.1% of the sample goes to the ten largest clones.

Sequencing was done on a sample of PBMCs or T cells enriched from blood (not recorded which). The sequence derives from a man aged 50 to 60 who had recovered from COVID-19. In this chain, TRBV2 is recombined with TRBJ1-5; a tentative D match to TRBD1 spans 6 bases. The CDR3 reads CASSLGRGHNQPQHF. The DNA sequence is TGTGCCAGCAGTCTGGGGAGGGGACACAATCAGCCCCAGCATTTT.